This T cell receptor beta chain was documented in a study of shared T cell receptors in the human thymus. The protocol was immunoSEQ multiplex PCR, while the TCRdb copy is restricted to in-frame clones and leaves out a portion. The data show approximately 580,000 clones, around three quarters seen once. Germline V gene sequence: CDR1 SNHLY, CDR2 FYNNEI. V shed 6 bases and J 2 bases; nucleotides not matched to a gene: 4. The CDR3 contains 15 residues. This same sample was also taken into another study, of human thymus T cells. That paper adds: Immunologically healthy infants in Finland undergoing congenital heart defect surgery were the donors. Resections from corrective heart surgery supplied the thymus tissue.

The sample consisted of thymocytes. This clonotype originated in a boy under two years old with a congenital heart defect. The chain recombines TRBV2 with TRBJ2-7; TRBD2 matches at 13 bases. This chain's CDR3 is CASRELAGGPYEQYF. CDR3 coding DNA: TGTGCCAGCAGAGAACTAGCGGGAGGGCCCTACGAGCAGTACTTC.